Below, 31 T cell receptor beta chains from the same sample are listed, as sequenced in a study of Graves' ophthalmopathy and Graves' hyperthyroidism (dated by TCRdb to the late 2010s). Sequencing instrument: Illumina HiSeq 2000. For repertoire sequencing, the TCR beta CDR3 regions were amplified from RNA transcripts. A first-round RT-PCR used HTBI primers with the Qiagen OneStep RT-PCR kit, followed by a second-round multiplex PCR, size selection and purification. TCRdb trimmed public reads at Q25 via fastp, called clones via MiXCR and kept in-frame beta chains. Entries that share a CDR3 protein sequence are merged under the most common genes and DNA. Within this sample are 200,000 to 300,000 distinct CDR3 sequences, with about 46% of them counted one time only. Of the sample, approximately 51% falls within the top ten clones. Sequencing used peripheral blood. The source of these receptors is an adult man with Graves' ophthalmopathy.

This chain uses TRBV7-3 with TRBJ2-5; the match to TRBD2 covers 12 bases. The DNA end is a closer match to TRBJ2-1, so the J assignment may be wrong. Germline CDR1 and CDR2: SGHTA and FQGTGA. The CDR3 spans 15 residues. The CDR3 loop reads CASSSLAGGPAEQFF. The CDR3 region has the DNA TGTGCCAGCAGCTCCCTAGCGGGAGGGCCAGCTGAGCAGTTCTTC.

This clonotype was observed at least ten times. The chain combines TRBV29-1 with TRBJ1-2; no clear D gene. The CDR3 covers 13 residues. The V end lost 6 bases, the J end lost 0 bases, and 11 bases lay between the germline ends. Per the germline V gene, CDR1 is SQVTM and CDR2 is ANQGSEA. Here the CDR3 reads CSVRQTTNYGYTF. The CDR3 DNA reads as TGCAGCGTACGACAAACCACTAACTATGGCTACACCTTC.

The V and J genes are TRBV6-1 and TRBJ1-1; D gene uncertain. Germline V gene lookup returns CDR1 MNHNS and CDR2 SASEGT. The CDR3 runs to 14 residues. Trimming shortened V by 6 bases and J by 4 bases, and 15 bases separated the two germline ends. The CDR3 coding sequence is TGTGCCAGCAGGCGCGCGAGGGCTACCACTGAAGCTTTCTTT. It encodes CASRRARATTEAFF.

This clonotype was picked up a small number of times. This chain uses TRBV19 with TRBJ2-7, with 7 positions matching TRBD1. Trimming cost V 10 bases and J 0 bases; bases outside gene matches: 3. The germline V gene encodes CDR1 LNHDA and CDR2 SQIVND (reference sequence). CDR3 length: 12 residues. CDR3 DNA: TGTGCCACTGGGGACAGCTCCTACGAGCAGTACTTC. It encodes CATGDSSYEQYF.

This clonotype showed up just once. This sequence joins TRBV6-5 and TRBJ2-5; D is possibly TRBD1 or TRBD2 (6 bases each). The CDR3 extends over 14 amino acids. Germline V gene data show CDR1 as MNHEY and CDR2 as SVGAGI. V lost 5 bases and J 0 bases, leaving 10 bases between the germline ends. DNA of the CDR3: TGTGCCAGCAGTAGGGGGGAGTACCAAGAGACCCAGTACTTC. It specifies CASSRGEYQETQYF.

This clonotype appeared a few times. A much larger clonotype is one base distant, so this may be a read error. CDR3 sequence: CSVEGREGSYEQYF. In nucleotides, the CDR3 is TGCAGCGTTGAAGGCAGGGAAGGGTCCTACGAGCAGTACTTC. The V and J genes are TRBV29-1 and TRBJ2-7; D may be TRBD1 (5 bases). Germline V CDR1 and CDR2: SQVTM, ANQGSEA. This CDR3 has 14 amino acids. V lost 1 base and J 1 base, leaving 11 bases between the germline ends.

On this clonotype itself: Relative to the germline gene, one junction end is altered; a read error may explain this. This chain uses TRBV5-1 with TRBJ1-1, with 8 bases aligning to TRBD1. The CDR3 contains 12 residues. Germline assignment: CDR1 SGHRS and CDR2 YFSETQ. CDR3 region: CATMRTGLEAFF. CDR3 sequence (DNA): TGTGCCACCATGCGGACAGGGCTAGAAGCTTTCTTT.

The chain recombines TRBV12-3 or TRBV12-4 with TRBJ1-5; perhaps TRBD1 as D (5 bases). The V and J ends lost 6 bases and 8 bases respectively, with 17 bases between them. The CDR3 is 14 residues long. DNA for the CDR3: TGTGCCAGCAGCCCTAGCGGGGCCAGCAAGCCCCAGCATTTT. Translation: CASSPSGASKPQHF.

This rearrangement joins TRBV4-1 to TRBJ2-2; possibly TRBD1 for D (5 bases). Germline CDR1 is MGHRA and CDR2 is YSYEKL. CDR3 length: 16 residues. V lost 4 bases and J 0 bases, leaving 12 bases between the germline ends. The CDR3 nucleotides read TGCGCCAGCAGCCTGAAGACAGAACCGAACACCGGGGAGCTGTTTTTT. Its protein is CASSLKTEPNTGELFF.

The sample holds a few counts of this clonotype. This chain links TRBV29-1 with TRBJ1-4; perhaps TRBD1 as D (5 bases). Trimming left V 4 bases short and J 8 bases short, with 14 bases between. The CDR3 totals 13 residues. Germline assignment: CDR1 SQVTM and CDR2 ANQGSEA. CDR3 amino acids: CSVVGTGGEKLFF. The CDR3 DNA follows: TGCAGCGTTGTGGGAACAGGTGGCGAAAAACTGTTTTTT.

The rearrangement uses TRBV19 and TRBJ1-4; D may be TRBD1 (6 bases). This CDR3 is built from 13 residues. Germline lookup yields CDR1 LNHDA and CDR2 SQIVND (reference sequence). With 8 bases removed from V and 5 bases from J, the gap between germline ends came to 12 bases. The CDR3 DNA reads as TGTGCCAGTGCGGACAGAAAGAATGAAAAACTGTTTTTT. Protein: CASADRKNEKLFF.

This clonotype was detected a few times. The rearrangement links TRBV19 to TRBJ1-2, with D unclear. Germline V gives CDR1 LNHDA, CDR2 SQIVND (reference sequence). V was trimmed by 3 bases and J by 0 bases, leaving 11 bases between them. The CDR3 runs to 15 residues. The CDR3 DNA is TGTGCCAGTAGTATTGAAGTTGGGACTAACTATGGCTACACCTTC. Protein: CASSIEVGTNYGYTF.

This clonotype turned up a few times. The V call is TRBV6-5, the J call TRBJ1-4; the match to TRBD1 covers 7 bases. CDR3 length equals 14 residues. Looked up from germline, CDR1 is MNHEY and CDR2 is SVGAGI. Trimming cost V 6 bases and J 7 bases; bases outside gene matches: 8. CDR3 sequence reads: CASRPPGQPEKLFF. DNA of the CDR3: TGTGCCAGCAGACCCCCGGGACAGCCTGAAAAACTGTTTTTT.

The chain combines TRBV20-1 with TRBJ1-3; D gene ambiguous. Germline loops: CDR1 DFQATT, CDR2 SNEGSKA (reference sequence). Trimming took off 6 bases at V and 3 bases at J, with 9 bases between the two ends. The CDR3 runs to 12 residues. The CDR3 sequence: CSALMLGNTIYF. CDR3 DNA: TGCAGTGCCCTAATGCTTGGAAACACCATATATTTT.

This clonotype was observed a handful of times. V gene TRBV20-1 combines with J gene TRBJ1-2, with 8 bases that match TRBD1. The germline V gene encodes CDR1 DFQATT and CDR2 SNEGSKA (reference sequence). Unmatched junction bases numbered 11, after V lost 5 bases and J lost 6 bases. This CDR3 is 14 amino acids long. The CDR3 nucleotides read TGCAGTGCTTCTTCGGACAGGGAAGAGGATGGCTACACCTTC. Amino acids: CSASSDREEDGYTF.

This rearrangement joins TRBV9 to TRBJ1-1, with 7 bases lining up with TRBD1. V shed 4 bases and J 0 bases; nucleotides not matched to a gene: 9. The CDR3 runs 16 residues. Germline loops: CDR1 SGDLS, CDR2 YYNGEE. The CDR3: CASSPTRGVLNTEAFF. CDR3 DNA: TGTGCCAGCAGCCCAACCAGGGGGGTTCTGAACACTGAAGCTTTCTTT.

This clonotype came up a few times. The chain is built from TRBV7-2 and TRBJ2-2, with 13 bases aligning to TRBD2. V shed 1 base, J shed 8 bases, and the junction held 7 bases outside the gene matches. Germline CDR1 SGHTA, CDR2 FQGNSA. The length of the CDR3 is 17 residues. CDR3 protein: CASSLVQLAGGPGELFF. DNA for the CDR3: TGTGCCAGCAGCTTAGTCCAACTAGCGGGGGGGCCGGGGGAGCTGTTTTTT.

This clonotype was observed a handful of times. The chain is built from TRBV19 and TRBJ1-6; D is ambiguous. Germline CDR1 reads LNHDA; CDR2 reads SQIVND (reference sequence). The V gene lost 4 bases and the J gene lost 9 bases, with 13 bases spanning the gap. This CDR3 contains 14 residues. Here the CDR3 DNA reads TGTGCCAGTAGTAGTCCCGGGGAGGTTTCACCCCTCCACTTT. The encoded protein is CASSSPGEVSPLHF.

The V gene is TRBV25-1, the J gene TRBJ2-2; possible D gene TRBD2, 5 bases. Between the trimmed V and J ends, which lost 1 base and 0 bases, there was a span of 12 bases. This CDR3 contains 17 residues. From germline, CDR1 is MGHDK and CDR2 SYGVNS. CDR3 coding DNA: TGTGCCAGCAGTGAATTAATTAGCGACACGAACACCGGGGAGCTGTTTTTT. As protein: CASSELISDTNTGELFF.

V and J are TRBV12-3 or TRBV12-4 and TRBJ1-5; D is uncertain. The CDR3 totals 12 residues. The V end lost 6 bases, the J end lost 1 base, and 4 bases lay between the germline ends. CDR3 DNA: TGTGCCAGCAGGTTAAGCAATCAGCCCCAGCATTTT. Its translation: CASRLSNQPQHF.

This clonotype was detected ten times or more. This rearrangement joins TRBV28 to TRBJ2-5; perhaps TRBD1 as D (6 bases). The CDR3 is 13 residues long. Looked up from germline, CDR1 is MDHEN and CDR2 is SYDVKM. The V end lost 6 bases, the J end lost 2 bases, and 10 bases lay between the germline ends. CDR3: CASSLGGQETQYF. CDR3 bases: TGTGCCAGCAGCTTAGGGGGTCAAGAGACCCAGTACTTC.

The table lists this clonotype with a few counts. The V and J genes are TRBV25-1 and TRBJ2-7; TRBD2 is a possible D gene (5 bases). The V gene lost 1 base and the J gene lost 7 bases, with 17 bases spanning the gap. Germline V gene lookup returns CDR1 MGHDK and CDR2 SYGVNS. The CDR3 extends over 15 amino acids. CDR3 loop: CASSESVRSGWEQYF. The CDR3 DNA reads TGTGCCAGCAGTGAATCAGTAAGGAGCGGCTGGGAGCAGTACTTC.

The chain links TRBV7-2 to TRBJ1-1, with D uncertain. V was clipped by 0 bases and J by 2 bases, with 16 bases between them. This CDR3 spans 17 amino acids. The germline V gene has CDR1 SGHTA and CDR2 FQGNSA. CDR3 in DNA: TGTGCCAGCAGCTTAGCCCCCTGGAGTTTCGGTAACACTGAAGCTTTCTTT. Translated, it gives CASSLAPWSFGNTEAFF.

Regarding this clonotype: The junction shows a germline mismatch at one end, possibly a read error. The chain combines TRBV10-3 with TRBJ1-2; 8 nucleotides match TRBD1. CDR3 length: 13 amino acids. The germline gives CDR1 ENHRY, CDR2 SYGVKD. The DNA of the CDR3 is TGTGCCAGCAGTTCGCCGGGACAGGTTGGCTACACCTTC. It codes for CASSSPGQVGYTF.

This clonotype was seen more than once but under ten times. V gene TRBV2 combines with J gene TRBJ1-6, with a tentative D call TRBD1 (6 bases). The germline CDR1 and CDR2 sequences are SNHLY and FYNNEI. With 4 bases removed from V and 5 bases from J, the gap between germline ends came to 9 bases. The CDR3 totals 14 residues. The CDR3 DNA sequence: TGTGCCAGCAGTGGGGACACCAATAATTCACCCCTCCACTTT. It yields the protein CASSGDTNNSPLHF.

There are a few counts of this clonotype. The V gene is TRBV27, the J gene TRBJ2-7; D not resolved. Trimming removed 8 bases from V and 0 bases from J, with 8 bases in between. The length of the CDR3 is 12 residues. CDR1 is MNHEY and CDR2 is SMNVEV in the germline V gene (reference sequence). Here the CDR3 DNA reads TGTGCCAGCTCTTGGACCTCCTACGAGCAGTACTTC. Its translation is CASSWTSYEQYF.

V and J are TRBV2 and TRBJ2-2, with no clear D. Germline CDR1 reads SNHLY; CDR2 reads FYNNEI. The CDR3 extends over 15 amino acids. V was clipped by 2 bases and J by 5 bases, with 12 bases between them. The DNA for the CDR3 is TGTGCCAGCAGTGAATGGCAGGAGTTTACCGGGGAGCTGTTTTTT. Amino acids: CASSEWQEFTGELFF. The entire variable domain, with the rest obtained from reference TRBV2 and TRBJ2-2, is as follows: EPEVTQTPSHQVTQMGQEVILRCVPISNHLYFYWYRQILGQKVEFLVSFYNNEISEKSEIFDDQFSVERPDGSNFTLKIRSTKLEDSAMYFCASSEWQEFTGELFFGEGSRLTVL.

V usage is TRBV20-1 and J usage is TRBJ1-1; D unresolved. Germline-derived CDR1 and CDR2 are DFQATT and SNEGSKA (reference sequence). Trimming cost V 3 bases and J 3 bases, with 11 bases left between them. The CDR3 covers 13 residues. CDR3 coding DNA: TGCAGTGCTAGGATTAGGAGCGACACTGAAGCTTTCTTT. Translation gives CSARIRSDTEAFF.

This clonotype has more than one count but fewer than ten. A read error may account for a junction end that differs from germline. The chain couples TRBV12-3 or TRBV12-4 to TRBJ1-3; D not resolved. The CDR3 spans 16 residues. The DNA of the CDR3 is TGTGCCAGCAGCTTAGGAAGGCCGGGCTCTGGAAACACCATATATTTT. Amino acid sequence: CASSLGRPGSGNTIYF.

Of note for this clonotype: A read error may account for a junction end that differs from germline. The chain joins TRBV10-2 to TRBJ2-5; 8 positions match TRBD2. The germline gives CDR1 WSHSY, CDR2 SAAADI. This CDR3 is 15 amino acids long. The CDR3 sequence: CASSYGPQRGETQYF. The CDR3 DNA is TGTGCCAGCAGTTACGGCCCCCAGCGGGGGGAGACCCAGTACTTC.

This rearrangement joins TRBV7-9 to TRBJ2-7; the D gene is possibly TRBD1 (6 bases). Trimming shortened V by 1 base and J by 5 bases, and 15 bases separated the two germline ends. Germline CDR1 reads SEHNR; CDR2 reads FQNEAQ (reference sequence). The CDR3 is 15 residues long. The CDR3 reads CASSLDLPGDNEQYF. CDR3 nucleotide sequence: TGTGCCAGCAGCTTAGATCTGCCAGGGGACAACGAGCAGTACTTC.